Described below is a single T cell receptor beta chain sequence and its context. Germline V lookup: CDR1 SGHRS, CDR2 YFSETQ. The CDR3 contains 15 residues. V was clipped by 4 bases and J by 5 bases; unmatched bases: 6. The sample belongs to a study of blood T cell repertoires in COVID-19. Study information: The United States, Italy and Spain supplied acute and convalescent COVID-19 samples. In each case, the material was cDNA or gDNA derived from T cells, B-cell-depleted T cells, or PBMCs.

Authors' analysis steps: Amplifying reference gene primers gave estimates of nucleated cell counts. Method: immunoSEQ multiplex PCR; TCRdb's copy keeps in-frame clones and lacks some. The DNA gave D and trimming, while V, J and clone size come from that table. Found here are 85,000 to 130,000 clones, more than 75% of them singletons; the top ten hold 20% to 30%. The origin of this receptor is a man in his 60s with acute or convalescent COVID-19. The chain couples TRBV5-1 to TRBJ2-1; 10 bases are shared with TRBD2. The source material was peripheral blood. In DNA form, the CDR3 reads TGCGCCAGCAGCCCCGGACTAGCGGAAGACAATGAGCAGTTCTTC. Translating gives CASSPGLAEDNEQFF.